This TCR beta chain originates from a study of early T cells in non-severe SARS-CoV-2 infection. Study as a whole: It was bulk RNA from unsorted whole blood that was sequenced, and the chains were unpaired.

Researchers tagged individual cDNA molecules with unique molecular identifiers. From the 5' RACE reads, TCRdb called clonotypes with MiXCR, one entry per CDR3 protein. The data contain approximately 68,000 distinct CDR3 sequences, over 9.5% of them singletons. This clonotype was seen more than once but under ten times. Germline V CDR1 and CDR2: SQVTM, ANQGSEA. CDR3 length equals 14 residues. The V end lost 5 bases, the J end lost 10 bases, and 20 bases lay between the germline ends. The V gene is TRBV29-1, the J gene TRBJ1-4, with D perhaps matching TRBD1 (5 bases). This material consisted of whole blood, taken at baseline. This sequence was found in an adult who was a healthcare worker with PCR-confirmed SARS-CoV-2 infection or an uninfected control (not recorded which). CDR3: CSVHLPAGLGKLFF. The CDR3 nucleotides are TGCAGCGTTCATCTCCCGGCAGGGCTGGGAAAACTGTTTTTT.